Listed here are 17 T cell receptor beta chains from one sample, sequenced in a study of blood T cell repertoires in COVID-19. Using immunoSEQ multiplex PCR, the repertoire was profiled, and TCRdb retains in-frame clones only, with some absent. The sample has about 190,000 clones, around 91% seen once. The specimen sequenced was peripheral blood. The receptors derive from a man over 45 with acute or convalescent COVID-19.

The V call is TRBV4-2, the J call TRBJ2-1; TRBD2 agrees at 8 bases. Germline loops: CDR1 LGHNA, CDR2 YNFKEQ. This CDR3 region has 15 residues. With 0 bases clipped from V and 6 bases from J, the junction kept 4 bases outside the gene matches. The CDR3 here is CASSQDQRGSNEQFF. The CDR3 DNA follows: TGTGCCAGCAGCCAAGATCAGCGGGGGAGCAATGAGCAGTTCTTC.

V is TRBV7-9 and J is TRBJ2-3; 8 positions agree with TRBD1. The ends lost 2 bases at V and 3 bases at J; junction bases unmatched: 13. CDR3 length equals 18 residues. Germline V lookup: CDR1 SEHNR, CDR2 FQNEAQ (reference sequence). The CDR3 bases are TGTGCCAGCAGCTTACGTCGTCGGACAGGGACCGGGACAGATACGCAGTATTTT. Translated, it gives CASSLRRRTGTGTDTQYF.

The chain uses TRBV6-6 and TRBJ2-2; TRBD2 matches 9 bases. Germline CDR1 reads MNHNY; CDR2 reads SVGAGI (reference sequence). V shed 7 bases and J 4 bases; nucleotides not matched to a gene: 4. This CDR3 is built from 14 residues. The CDR3: CASTKTSGTGELFF. The DNA for the CDR3 is TGTGCCAGCACCAAGACTAGCGGCACCGGGGAGCTGTTTTTT.

V and J are TRBV6-5 and TRBJ1-1, with 12 nucleotides matching TRBD1. CDR3 length: 14 amino acids. From germline, CDR1 is MNHEY and CDR2 SVGAGI. Trimming took 6 bases from V and 8 from J; bases not matched to a gene: 7. The CDR3 region is CASRGQGARAEAFF. The CDR3 coding sequence is TGTGCCAGCAGGGGACAGGGGGCGCGAGCCGAAGCTTTCTTT.

This clone was detected once. The chain links TRBV29-1 to TRBJ2-1; 10 positions match TRBD2. V lost 6 bases to trimming and J lost 8 bases; unmatched junction nucleotides: 16. CDR3 length: 16 amino acids. Germline V gene sequence: CDR1 SQVTM, CDR2 ANQGSEA. The CDR3 loop reads CSVRGREREGLDEQFF. The CDR3 nucleotides read TGCAGCGTCCGAGGGAGGGAGCGGGAGGGCCTTGATGAGCAGTTCTTC.

This clone was picked up one time. The chain is built from TRBV6-5 and TRBJ2-1, with a tentative D call TRBD2 (6 bases). From germline, CDR1 is MNHEY and CDR2 SVGAGI. Trimming left V 8 bases short and J 0 bases short, with 14 bases between. The CDR3 loop spans 15 amino acids. The CDR3 nucleotides are TGTGCCAGCCGGGACCGGGAGAGCTCCTACAATGAGCAGTTCTTC. Translation gives CASRDRESSYNEQFF.

V usage is TRBV2 and J usage is TRBJ1-3, with D hard to call. V lost 1 base, J lost 0 bases, and 7 bases lay in between. CDR3 length: 15 residues. Germline lookup yields CDR1 SNHLY and CDR2 FYNNEI. Here the CDR3 reads CASSEGLLSGNTIYF. The CDR3 coding sequence is TGTGCCAGCAGTGAAGGACTCCTCTCTGGAAACACCATATATTTT. The variable domain in full, completed from reference TRBV2 and TRBJ1-3, reads EPEVTQTPSHQVTQMGQEVILRCVPISNHLYFYWYRQILGQKVEFLVSFYNNEISEKSEIFDDQFSVERPDGSNFTLKIRSTKLEDSAMYFCASSEGLLSGNTIYFGEGSWLTVV.

The J gene is TRBJ1-2, the V gene TRBV5-6; D ambiguous. Germline V gene lookup returns CDR1 SGHDT and CDR2 YYEEEE. The ends were cut back, 0 bases at V and 8 bases at J, with 20 bases in the middle. The CDR3 runs 16 residues. The DNA for the CDR3 is TGTGCCAGCAGCTTGGGTCCGGGCGGGTCCGCCGCGGGCTACACCTTC. This codes for CASSLGPGGSAAGYTF.

The CDR3 sequence: CASGKRSTDTQYF. CDR3 bases: TGTGCCAGCGGGAAGCGGAGCACAGATACGCAGTATTTT. The chain recombines TRBV7-2 with TRBJ2-3; D perhaps matches TRBD2 (5 bases). Germline assignment: CDR1 SGHTA and CDR2 FQGNSA. The V gene lost 8 bases and the J gene lost 0 bases, with 9 bases spanning the gap. This CDR3 is 13 amino acids long.

The chain joins TRBV29-1 to TRBJ2-7, with 8 bases that match TRBD1. In germline, CDR1 is SQVTM, CDR2 ANQGSEA. The junction had 11 bases not matched to a gene; V was cut back by 0 bases and J by 4 bases. The CDR3 runs to 16 residues. The CDR3: CSVEDRTGTGKYEQYF. Here the CDR3 DNA reads TGCAGCGTTGAAGATCGAACCGGGACAGGAAAGTACGAGCAGTACTTC.

This clone appeared a single time. This chain links TRBV7-9 with TRBJ2-6; 11 nucleotides align to TRBD1. Per germline, CDR1 SEHNR and CDR2 FQNEAQ (reference sequence). The CDR3 length is 23 residues. Germline trimming cut 5 bases from V and 3 bases from J; bases unmatched to any gene: 24. CDR3 DNA: TGTGCCAGCAGCACAACCGACCCCCGGGACAGGGGGTTCTCCCGGTATGGGGCCAACGTCCTGACTTTC. This codes for CASSTTDPRDRGFSRYGANVLTF.

The V gene is TRBV5-1, the J gene TRBJ2-2; 7 bases map to TRBD2. The CDR3 consists of 17 residues. The germline V gene encodes CDR1 SGHRS and CDR2 YFSETQ. The J segment lost 5 bases and the V segment lost 7 bases, leaving 17 bases of the junction unmatched. As DNA, the CDR3 is TGCGCCAGCGAACCCCCCACAGGAGCCGGGGGGACCGGGGAGCTGTTTTTT. Encoded protein: CASEPPTGAGGTGELFF.

This chain uses TRBV2 with TRBJ2-1, with 11 bases matching TRBD2. The CDR3 sequence is 16 residues long. Losses at the gene ends were 3 bases for V and 6 bases for J; bases not matched to a gene: 7. CDR1 SNHLY and CDR2 FYNNEI come from the germline V gene. The CDR3 DNA sequence: TGTGCCAGCAGTGACGGTAGCGGGAGGGCGGGCAATGAGCAGTTCTTC. Its protein product is CASSDGSGRAGNEQFF.

The V gene is TRBV6-1, the J gene TRBJ2-7, with D tentatively TRBD2 (5 bases). V was clipped by 3 bases and J by 1 base, with 28 bases between them. The germline gives CDR1 MNHNS, CDR2 SASEGT. The CDR3 sequence is 20 residues long. Written as DNA, the CDR3 is TGTGCCAGCAGTGATGCAATTCCGGGAATCTCCTTGGGAGTGTCCTACGAGCAGTACTTC. Protein sequence: CASSDAIPGISLGVSYEQYF.

V and J are TRBV28 and TRBJ2-7; TRBD1 aligns across 7 bases. Trimming removed 0 bases from V and 9 bases from J; junction bases left unmatched: 11. Germline CDR1 reads MDHEN; CDR2 reads SYDVKM. The CDR3 has 15 residues. CDR3 in DNA: TGTGCCAGCAGTTTATGGTCCGCAGGGGGTAAAGCGCAGTACTTC. Protein sequence: CASSLWSAGGKAQYF.

This chain uses TRBV5-1 with TRBJ1-5, with TRBD1 identical over 9 bases. This CDR3 is 15 amino acids long. V trimming: 4 bases; J trimming: 1 base; junction bases outside the gene matches: 3. CDR1 and CDR2 from the germline V gene are SGHRS and YFSETQ. The CDR3 DNA reads as TGCGCCAGCAGCCGGGACAGGGTGAGCAATCAGCCCCAGCATTTT. Amino acids: CASSRDRVSNQPQHF.

This CDR3 is CASSLQGISSGANVLTF. Written as DNA, the CDR3 is TGTGCCAGCAGCCTCCAGGGGATTTCTTCTGGGGCCAACGTCCTGACTTTC. The chain has TRBV9 and TRBJ2-6; D is possibly TRBD1 (6 bases). The CDR3 is 17 amino acids. Trimming removed 4 bases at V and 1 base at J, with 15 bases between. Germline V lookup: CDR1 SGDLS, CDR2 YYNGEE. The full variable domain, with the rest looked up from reference TRBV9 and TRBJ2-6, is DSGVTQTPKHLITATGQRVTLRCSPRSGDLSVYWYQQSLDQGLQFLIQYYNGEERAKGNILERFSAQQFPDLHSELNLSSLELGDSALYFCASSLQGISSGANVLTFGAGSRLTVL.